These T cell receptor beta chains were read from a single sample in a study of blood T cells in healthy people across ages. TCRdb recomputed calls from the 5' RACE reads with MiXCR, one row per CDR3 protein. The sample shows about 1.4 million distinct CDR3 sequences, 59% of them seen only once. The sequenced sample was blood. The receptors originated from a man younger than 35 in good health. CDR3s include the opening cysteine and the closing phenylalanine or tryptophan. The D gene is left open where the match is weak. Size tells how often a clone was seen (once, few, many) or the class of an expanded clone, and some rows leave it out.

D gene	J gene	V gene	clone size	CDR3 DNA	CDR3 protein
NA	TRBJ2-3	TRBV4-2	NA	TGTGCCAGCAGCCAACGGCGGAGTTTCGATACGCAGTATTTT	CASSQRRSFDTQYF
NA	TRBJ2-1	TRBV25-1	few	TGTGCCAGCAGTGAGCCGCAGCTTCCTGAGCAGTTCTTC	CASSEPQLPEQFF
NA	TRBJ2-1	TRBV10-3	NA	TGTGCCATCGGGACGCCACCAGACAATGAGCAGTTCTTC	CAIGTPPDNEQFF
NA	TRBJ1-5	TRBV28	NA	TGTGCCAGCAGTTTCGGGACGGGGCGACCGCATTTT	CASSFGTGRPHF
NA	TRBJ1-4	TRBV20-1	NA	TGCAGTGCTCAGATAAAAGGGGCTGAAAAACTGTTTTTT	CSAQIKGAEKLFF
NA	TRBJ1-2	TRBV21-1	NA	TGTGCCAGCGGAGGGAAACGGGACTTCGGCTACACCTTC	CASGGKRDFGYTF
NA	TRBJ1-5	TRBV7-9	few	TGTGCCAGCAGCCGACAGAGCAATCAGCCCCAGCATTTT	CASSRQSNQPQHF
TRBD2	TRBJ2-1	TRBV20-1	NA	TGCAGTGCTAGAGAGGGACTAGCGGTCGAGCAGTTCTTC	CSAREGLAVEQFF
NA	TRBJ1-1	TRBV10-2	NA	TGCGCCAGCAGTGAGCAGGCGAACACTGAAGCTTTCTTT	CASSEQANTEAFF
NA	TRBJ2-1	TRBV7-9	NA	TGTGCCAGCAGCCCAAAGGGACGTATCTCCTACAATGAGCAGTTCTTC	CASSPKGRISYNEQFF
NA	TRBJ2-3	TRBV4-3	NA	TGCGCCAGCAGCCAAAACCCAGGGGCGAGGGGGACCGATACGCAGTATTTT	CASSQNPGARGTDTQYF
TRBD1	TRBJ2-7	TRBV12-3/TRBV12-4	once	TGTGCCAGCAGAAGGACAGGGCAGAACGAGCAGTACTTC	CASRRTGQNEQYF
NA	TRBJ2-3	TRBV4-3	NA	TGCGCCAGCAGCCAAGACCCAGGGTACACAGATACGCAGTATTTT	CASSQDPGYTDTQYF
TRBD2	TRBJ2-5	TRBV24-1	NA	TGTGCCACCAGTGATTTTGGCGGGGGTGGAGAGACCCAGTACTTC	CATSDFGGGGETQYF